This T cell receptor (beta chain) was sequenced during a study of technical replicates of blood from a few donors. TCRdb's table, derived via immunoSEQ multiplex PCR, lists solely in-frame clones and lacks some. In the table there are about 76,000 clones, around 86% of which are singletons. Sample: PBMCs. This receptor was identified in a human donor in good health. Some clones in this sample may be carry-over from other donors' samples.

This CDR3 is CSAGTGDKDGELFF. CDR3 DNA sequence: TGCAGCGCCGGGACAGGGGATAAGGACGGGGAGCTGTTTTTT. The chain is built from TRBV29-1 and TRBJ2-2, with TRBD1 matching 10 bases. This CDR3 is built from 14 residues. J was trimmed by 7 bases and V by 7 bases; bases with no gene match: 9. Germline values: CDR1 SQVTM, CDR2 ANQGSEA.